The sequence of this TCR beta chain was determined in a study of breast tumors, draining lymph nodes, adjacent tissues. Study outcomes and limitations: The lymph node origin of tumor T cells was framed as consistent with a hypothesis, not demonstrated. Luminal-like breast cancer showed significantly greater tumor-nontumor repertoire similarity than basal-like breast cancer did. Compared with lymph nodes, tumors were less diverse; compared with nontumor tissue, more.

TCRdb reprocessed the multiplex PCR reads with MiXCR, giving one entry per CDR3 protein. Of 60,000 to 70,000 distinct CDR3 sequences listed, approximately 57% were seen once; the top ten hold roughly a fifth. The CDR3 consists of 15 residues. Germline values: CDR1 SGDLS, CDR2 YYNGEE. In its sample, this clonotype was seen many times. Its specificity is not known. Being one base from a much bigger clone, this may be a read error. The V call is TRBV9, the J call TRBJ1-6; no reliable D call. The TCR originated in a female donor with breast cancer. Some clones in this sample may be carry-over from other donors' samples. Sequences were obtained from breast tumor tissue. CDR3: CASSPGPTDNSPPHF. Written as DNA, the CDR3 is TGTGCCAGCAGCCCAGGACCCACCGATAATTCACCCCCCCACTTT.